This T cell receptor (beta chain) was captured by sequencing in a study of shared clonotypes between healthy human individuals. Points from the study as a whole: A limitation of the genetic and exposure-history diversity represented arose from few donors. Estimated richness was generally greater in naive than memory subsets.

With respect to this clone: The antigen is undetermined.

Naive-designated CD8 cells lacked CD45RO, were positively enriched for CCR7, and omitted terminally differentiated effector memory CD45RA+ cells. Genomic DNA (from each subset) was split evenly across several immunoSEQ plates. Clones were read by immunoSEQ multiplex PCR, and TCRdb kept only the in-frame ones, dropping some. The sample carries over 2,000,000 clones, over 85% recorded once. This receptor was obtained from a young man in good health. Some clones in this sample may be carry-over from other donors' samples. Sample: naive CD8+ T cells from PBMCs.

The CDR3 region is CASSPGVGGSYEQYF. CDR3 bases: TGTGCCAGCAGCCCAGGCGTGGGCGGCTCCTACGAGCAGTACTTC. The chain is built from TRBV28 and TRBJ2-7; D is ambiguous. The germline V and J ends were trimmed by 6 bases and 0 bases, with 15 bases remaining between them. The CDR3 length is 15 residues. Germline V CDR1 and CDR2: MDHEN, SYDVKM.